Following are 22 T cell receptor beta chains from one sample sequenced in a study of CD8+ T cells in alopecia areata. The treatment is: oral pan-JAK inhibitor, 5-10 mg twice daily. Sequencing used cDNA as its template, made by extracting RNA and reverse transcribing it. Here immunoSEQ multiplex PCR was the method, and the copy in TCRdb shows in-frame clones only, minus some. Among roughly 180,000 clones listed, roughly three fifths were seen once. Sequenced here: CD4+ T cells sorted from blood, sampled at week 4, from a patient treated with tofacitinib. Receptors originate from a human donor with alopecia areata.

This clone was observed many times. The genes are TRBV9 and TRBJ2-5; 8 bases are a match to TRBD2. With V trimmed by 0 bases and J by 1 base, 2 bases remained unmatched. The CDR3 runs 15 residues. Germline V gene lookup returns CDR1 SGDLS and CDR2 YYNGEE. The CDR3 coding sequence is TGTGCCAGCAGCGTAGCAGGGACTAGCCAAGAGACCCAGTACTTC. It is translated as CASSVAGTSQETQYF.

V and J are TRBV25-1 and TRBJ2-7; a possible D gene is TRBD1 (6 bases). Germline assignment: CDR1 MGHDK and CDR2 SYGVNS. This CDR3 has 15 residues. Trimming left V 3 bases short and J 3 bases short, with 15 bases between. The chain's CDR3 is CASSDEQGGRYEQYF. CDR3 in DNA: TGTGCCAGCAGTGACGAACAGGGTGGGCGCTACGAGCAGTACTTC.

The gene calls are TRBV10-3 and TRBJ2-2; the match to TRBD1 covers 9 bases. There are 15 residues in the CDR3. CDR1 is ENHRY and CDR2 is SYGVKD in the germline V gene. The J segment lost 7 bases and the V segment lost 11 bases, leaving 14 bases of the junction unmatched. The CDR3 DNA is TGTGCCTCTACCCCGGGACAGGGTATTTTCGGGGAGCTGTTTTTT. It specifies CASTPGQGIFGELFF.

CDR3 sequence reads: CASSFGHSGVNQPQHF. In DNA form, the CDR3 reads TGTGCCAGCAGCTTTGGGCACAGTGGGGTCAATCAGCCCCAGCATTTT. The rearrangement links TRBV7-9 to TRBJ1-5; D ambiguous. The CDR3 extends over 16 amino acids. Germline V gene sequence: CDR1 SEHNR, CDR2 FQNEAQ (reference sequence). Trimming pared 3 bases from V and 3 bases from J, leaving 15 bases between.

This chain connects TRBV5-6 to TRBJ1-6; tentative D call: TRBD1 (5 bases). The CDR3 is 15 amino acids. The germline V and J ends were trimmed by 1 base and 7 bases, with 12 bases remaining between them. From germline, CDR1 is SGHDT and CDR2 YYEEEE. CDR3 sequence reads: CASSLSGVGNSPLHF. CDR3 sequence (DNA): TGTGCCAGCAGCTTGTCGGGGGTAGGCAATTCACCCCTCCACTTT.

The rearrangement uses TRBV6-5 and TRBJ2-3; the D call may be TRBD1 or TRBD2 (5 bases each). The ends were cut back, 2 bases at V and 5 bases at J, with 11 bases in the middle. The germline V gene has CDR1 MNHEY and CDR2 SVGAGI. This CDR3 comprises 14 residues. CDR3 sequence: CASSYRPGLDTQYF. The CDR3 nucleotides are TGTGCCAGCAGTTACCGTCCGGGGCTAGATACGCAGTATTTT.

Comment on this clone: One end of the junction fails to match germline, which may point to a read error. The chain combines TRBV7-7 with TRBJ2-5; D gene unclear. This CDR3 is 15 amino acids long. CDR1 SSHAT and CDR2 FNYEAQ come from the germline V gene (reference sequence). The CDR3 nucleotides read TGTGCTAGCAGTCTTGATCGGGCAGGACAAGAGACCCAGTACTTC. Its protein is CASSLDRAGQETQYF.

This clone has a handful of counts. V and J are TRBV11-1 and TRBJ2-1; D gene ambiguous. Germline assignment: CDR1 SGHAT and CDR2 FQDESV (reference sequence). V lost 5 bases to trimming and J lost 0 bases, with 11 bases between them. CDR3 length: 15 residues. The CDR3 sequence is CASSPYISSYNEQFF. As DNA, the CDR3 is TGTGCCAGCAGCCCTTACATCAGCTCCTACAATGAGCAGTTCTTC.

The chain recombines TRBV23-1 with TRBJ1-1; 7 bases agree with TRBD1. TRBV23-1 is treated as an ORF (open reading frame) with a function not yet certain. Trimming at V came to 9 bases and at J to 2 bases, leaving 3 bases not matched to a gene. The CDR3 loop spans 12 amino acids. CDR3 protein: CARTGHNTEAFF. CDR3 DNA: TGCGCCAGGACAGGGCATAACACTGAAGCTTTCTTT.

The chain employs TRBV28 and TRBJ1-1; no reliable D call. This CDR3 is 12 amino acids long. The V gene's germline CDR1 is MDHEN and CDR2 SYDVKM. V was pared by 7 bases and J by 3 bases, with 9 bases between. This chain's CDR3 is CASKGGYTEAFF. As DNA, the CDR3 is TGTGCCAGCAAGGGCGGATACACTGAAGCTTTCTTT.

This sequence joins TRBV6-1 and TRBJ2-7; tentative D call: TRBD1 (5 bases). Germline values: CDR1 MNHNS, CDR2 SASEGT. The length of the CDR3 is 16 residues. The V end lost 2 bases, the J end lost 7 bases, and 21 bases lay between the germline ends. CDR3 DNA: TGTGCCAGCAGTGAAAGGGGTACAGACCAGACGAGGGAGCAGTACTTC. The encoded protein is CASSERGTDQTREQYF.

The chain employs TRBV30 and TRBJ2-1; unclear D gene. Germline values: CDR1 GTSNPN, CDR2 SVGIG (reference sequence). Trimming took off 0 bases at V and 14 bases at J, with 17 bases between the two ends. CDR3 length: 13 amino acids. CDR3 protein: CAWSVSGLTTEFF. The CDR3 DNA follows: TGTGCCTGGAGTGTAAGTGGATTAACGACGGAGTTCTTC. The entire variable domain, with the rest obtained from reference TRBV30 and TRBJ2-1, is as follows: SQTIHQWPATLVQPVGSPLSLECTVEGTSNPNLYWYRQAAGRGLQLLFYSVGIGQISSEVPQNLSASRPQDRQFILSSKKLLLSDSGFYLCAWSVSGLTTEFFGPGTRLTVL.

In this sample, this clone turned up a few times. CDR3 region: CASSLSGSGANVLTF. The CDR3, as DNA: TGTGCCAGCAGCTTGAGCGGCTCTGGGGCCAACGTCCTGACTTTC. The chain uses TRBV5-4 and TRBJ2-6; D possibly corresponds to TRBD2 (5 bases). CDR1 is SGHNT, CDR2 YYREEE, per germline (reference sequence). V lost 1 base and J 0 bases, leaving 5 bases between the germline ends. The CDR3 is 15 residues long.

The chain links TRBV11-2 to TRBJ2-5, with a weak D call TRBD2 (5 bases). V lost 5 bases, J lost 10 bases, and 11 bases lay in between. Germline lookup yields CDR1 SGHAT and CDR2 FQNNGV. This CDR3 has 11 amino acids. CDR3 nucleotides: TGTGCCAGCAGCAGGGCGGAGGACCAGTACTTC. This translates into CASSRAEDQYF.

This rearrangement joins TRBV15 to TRBJ1-2, with no clear D. V dropped 6 bases and J dropped 5 bases, with 22 bases sitting between them. Germline lookup yields CDR1 LNHNV and CDR2 YYDKDF (reference sequence). This CDR3 contains 16 residues. CDR3 loop: CATSPGRTKEGYGYTF. The DNA for the CDR3 is TGTGCCACCAGTCCTGGCAGGACCAAAGAGGGTTATGGCTACACCTTC.

The chain is built from TRBV28 and TRBJ2-3, with no clear D. The CDR3 has 15 amino acids. CDR1 MDHEN and CDR2 SYDVKM come from the germline V gene. Trimming stripped 7 bases from V and 1 base from J, with 15 bases between. CDR3 nucleotide sequence: TGTGCCAGCACCGTAACCACTGCTGGCACAGATACGCAGTATTTT. Translating it yields CASTVTTAGTDTQYF.

This clone was observed a single time. The chain joins TRBV6-5 to TRBJ2-1; no clear D. Germline V gene lookup returns CDR1 MNHEY and CDR2 SVGAGI. This CDR3 has 14 amino acids. The V end lost 7 bases, the J end lost 8 bases, and 18 bases lay between the germline ends. CDR3 region: CASTARGLVDEQFF. CDR3 coding DNA: TGTGCCAGCACCGCCCGAGGTCTAGTCGATGAGCAGTTCTTC.

The chain has TRBV9 and TRBJ1-1; D not certain. Trimming shortened V by 0 bases and J by 4 bases, and 10 bases separated the two germline ends. From germline, CDR1 is SGDLS and CDR2 YYNGEE. This CDR3 region has 14 residues. The DNA for the CDR3 is TGTGCCAGCAGCGTAGAAGGGTGGGCCACTGAAGCTTTCTTT. This translates into CASSVEGWATEAFF.

The chain couples TRBV29-1 to TRBJ2-3; D may be TRBD2 (5 bases). Per germline, CDR1 SQVTM and CDR2 ANQGSEA. V was trimmed by 3 bases and J by 2 bases, leaving 9 bases between them. The CDR3 runs 13 residues. The CDR3 protein is CSVDSGYTDTQYF. CDR3 DNA: TGCAGCGTTGATTCGGGGTACACAGATACGCAGTATTTT.

This clone was recorded a few times. V and J are TRBV30 and TRBJ1-2, with TRBD1 identical over 7 bases. The V and J ends lost 8 bases and 4 bases, in that order; junction bases with no gene match: 10. Germline CDR1 and CDR2: GTSNPN and SVGIG (reference sequence). The length of the CDR3 is 13 residues. Here the CDR3 reads CAAKTGSGYGYTF. CDR3 sequence (DNA): TGTGCCGCCAAGACAGGGTCGGGCTATGGCTACACCTTC.

The chain's CDR3 is CASSLAPRGSPLHF. In DNA form, the CDR3 reads TGTGCCAGCAGCCTCGCCCCTCGGGGTTCACCCCTCCACTTT. The chain links TRBV27 to TRBJ1-6; D is ambiguous. Germline lookup yields CDR1 MNHEY and CDR2 SMNVEV (reference sequence). The CDR3 is 14 residues long. Trimming shortened V by 6 bases and J by 9 bases, and 15 bases separated the two germline ends.

The rearrangement joins TRBV11-2 to TRBJ1-4, with 7 bases lining up with TRBD1. Germline trimming cut 10 bases from V and 4 bases from J; bases unmatched to any gene: 6. The CDR3 has 13 amino acids. Per germline, CDR1 SGHAT and CDR2 FQNNGV. CDR3 DNA sequence: TGTGCCACCACAGGGGCCAGTAATGAAAAACTGTTTTTT. Amino acids: CATTGASNEKLFF.